The next 18 T cell receptor beta chains were all read from a single sample in a study of shared clonotypes between healthy human individuals. Assay used: immunoSEQ multiplex PCR; TCRdb lists only in-frame clones, some missing. The table has millions of clones, about 95% seen once. Input material: naive CD4+ T cells sorted from blood. Subset described: CD45RA+ positively selected. These receptors came from a man aged 18 to 35 in good health.

This clone appeared a single time. The rearrangement uses TRBV6-1 and TRBJ1-1, with D unclear. The CDR3 is 15 amino acids. The V gene lost 1 base and the J gene lost 1 base, with 10 bases spanning the gap. Germline lookup yields CDR1 MNHNS and CDR2 SASEGT. The CDR3 DNA reads as TGTGCCAGCAGTGAAGTTGTCGGCGGGAACACTGAAGCTTTCTTT. Translating gives CASSEVVGGNTEAFF.

This chain joins TRBV9 and TRBJ1-1; D ambiguous. Germline V gives CDR1 SGDLS, CDR2 YYNGEE. V was shortened by 0 bases and J by 1 base, with 16 bases between the two germline ends. CDR3 length: 17 residues. This chain's CDR3 is CASSVGKGLVRNTEAFF. In nucleotides, the CDR3 is TGTGCCAGCAGCGTAGGCAAAGGGTTGGTGAGGAACACTGAAGCTTTCTTT.

V is TRBV28 and J is TRBJ1-2; perhaps TRBD1 as D (5 bases). The CDR3 length is 16 residues. Germline V gene sequence: CDR1 MDHEN, CDR2 SYDVKM. With 3 bases removed from V and 0 bases from J, the gap between germline ends came to 14 bases. In nucleotides, the CDR3 is TGTGCCAGCAGTTTCCCCCGGGGGACGGCTAACTATGGCTACACCTTC. Translated, it gives CASSFPRGTANYGYTF.

Only a few counts were recorded for this clone. CDR3 in amino acids: CASSVTGNSQPQHF. CDR3 coding DNA: TGTGCCAGTAGTGTGACAGGGAACAGCCAGCCCCAGCATTTT. The rearrangement uses TRBV19 and TRBJ1-5; 7 bases are shared with TRBD1. V shed 5 bases and J 7 bases; nucleotides not matched to a gene: 8. This CDR3 has 14 amino acids. Germline loops: CDR1 LNHDA, CDR2 SQIVND (reference sequence).

In the case of this clone: A much larger clone lies a single base off, so this may be a read error. Other nucleotide sequences from this sample produce the same CDR3. The genes are TRBV11-2 and TRBJ1-6; D gene ambiguous. Germline V gene data show CDR1 as SGHAT and CDR2 as FQNNGV. CDR3 length: 12 amino acids. V was clipped by 2 bases and J by 7 bases, with 3 bases between them. The CDR3 nucleotides are TGTGCCAGCAGCTTAAACAATTCACCCCTCCACTTT. It encodes CASSLNNSPLHF.

This clone was counted once. This chain uses TRBV9 with TRBJ1-1; the D is unclear. Germline V gene sequence: CDR1 SGDLS, CDR2 YYNGEE. This CDR3 has 13 amino acids. V lost 0 bases and J lost 5, with 8 bases in between. The CDR3 protein is CASSVGTVTEAFF. The DNA of the CDR3 is TGTGCCAGCAGCGTAGGTACGGTTACTGAAGCTTTCTTT.

The chain recombines TRBV2 with TRBJ2-7; 7 bases are a match to TRBD1. This CDR3 is built from 14 residues. Unmatched junction bases numbered 6, after V lost 5 bases and J lost 2 bases. Germline V gene lookup returns CDR1 SNHLY and CDR2 FYNNEI. The CDR3 DNA reads TGTGCCAGCAGTCCCGGGACAGAGACCTACGAGCAGTACTTC. Translating it yields CASSPGTETYEQYF.

The J gene is TRBJ2-7, the V gene TRBV2; D possibly corresponds to TRBD1 (6 bases). The germline CDR1 and CDR2 sequences are SNHLY and FYNNEI. V lost 4 bases and J lost 4, with 14 bases in between. The CDR3 has 14 residues. CDR3 coding DNA: TGTGCCAGCAGTGTGGAACAGGGAGATTACGAGCAGTACTTC. Translated: CASSVEQGDYEQYF.

This chain links TRBV19 with TRBJ2-2; D possibly uses TRBD1 or TRBD2 (5 bases each). The CDR3 is 13 residues long. V was cut by 5 bases and J by 11 bases, with 15 bases left in between. Per germline, CDR1 LNHDA and CDR2 SQIVND (reference sequence). The CDR3 nucleotides are TGTGCCAGTAGTTCGGGACCCCAGTTAGAGCTGTTTTTT. Translating gives CASSSGPQLELFF.

The chain has TRBV10-1 and TRBJ2-1; 9 positions agree with TRBD2. Per the germline V gene, CDR1 is WNHNN and CDR2 is SYGVQD (reference sequence). V lost 5 bases, J lost 7 bases, and 9 bases stayed unmatched. The CDR3 extends over 15 amino acids. CDR3 DNA sequence: TGCGCCAGCAGTCACCCGGGACTAGCTAAGAATGAGCAGTTCTTC. Its protein is CASSHPGLAKNEQFF.

This clone was observed a single time. This could be a read error, since a much larger clone is one nucleotide away. The sample contains more than one DNA sequence encoding this CDR3. The chain links TRBV10-3 to TRBJ2-7; 11 bases fit TRBD2. Trimming at V came to 6 bases and at J to 3 bases, leaving 4 bases not matched to a gene. The germline V gene has CDR1 ENHRY and CDR2 SYGVKD. The CDR3 consists of 14 residues. The CDR3 sequence is CAIRTGTSGYEQYF. The CDR3 DNA follows: TGTGCCATCAGAACCGGGACTAGCGGCTACGAGCAGTACTTC.

The chain is built from TRBV5-1 and TRBJ1-4; D not certain. In germline, CDR1 is SGHRS, CDR2 YFSETQ. The CDR3 loop spans 14 amino acids. The V end was cut by 7 bases, the J end by 8 bases, with 18 bases between. CDR3 amino acids: CASGDTASGEKLFF. CDR3 bases: TGCGCCAGCGGCGATACCGCATCGGGAGAAAAACTGTTTTTT.

V is TRBV5-6 and J is TRBJ2-3; no reliable D call. This CDR3 is 14 amino acids long. Germline loops: CDR1 SGHDT, CDR2 YYEEEE. Trimming cost V 2 bases and J 2 bases, with 9 bases left between them. The CDR3 DNA sequence: TGTGCCAGCAGCTTTTATACAGCCACAGATACGCAGTATTTT. It yields the protein CASSFYTATDTQYF.

The chain has TRBV18 and TRBJ2-7; TRBD1 might be the D (5 bases). This CDR3 region has 16 residues. Trimming pared 2 bases from V and 1 base from J, leaving 15 bases between. From germline, CDR1 is KGHSH and CDR2 LQKENI. Here the CDR3 reads CASSPSQGLGSYEQYF. CDR3 nucleotides: TGTGCCAGCTCACCATCCCAGGGTCTAGGGTCCTACGAGCAGTACTTC.

V and J are TRBV6-5 and TRBJ1-4; no clear D. Germline CDR1 MNHEY, CDR2 SVGAGI. Trimming took 7 bases from V and 6 from J, leaving 15 bases between them. This CDR3 has 14 amino acids. The CDR3 region has the DNA TGTGCCAGCACATCAGGAGGGAGTCATGAAAAACTGTTTTTT. Translated: CASTSGGSHEKLFF.

The chain is built from TRBV6-5 and TRBJ1-2, with D maybe TRBD1 (5 bases). V was trimmed by 5 bases and J by 4 bases, leaving 8 bases between them. Germline loops: CDR1 MNHEY, CDR2 SVGAGI. The CDR3 spans 12 residues. The DNA for the CDR3 is TGTGCCAGCAGTAAGGGGAGCTATGGCTACACCTTC. Protein product: CASSKGSYGYTF.

This chain joins TRBV2 and TRBJ2-5; the match to TRBD2 covers 9 bases. The ends lost 8 bases at V and 6 bases at J; junction bases unmatched: 10. Germline lookup yields CDR1 SNHLY and CDR2 FYNNEI. The CDR3 runs 14 residues. CDR3 nucleotide sequence: TGTGCCAGCGTCGGGGCTAGCGGGGAAAAGACCCAGTACTTC. Amino acids: CASVGASGEKTQYF.

The chain joins TRBV28 to TRBJ2-5; D gene uncertain. V was clipped by 2 bases and J by 6 bases, with 13 bases between them. Germline lookup yields CDR1 MDHEN and CDR2 SYDVKM. CDR3 length: 14 amino acids. CDR3 sequence: CASSLRPSIKTQYF. In nucleotides, the CDR3 is TGTGCCAGCAGTTTACGCCCCTCCATAAAGACCCAGTACTTC. The full variable domain, in which reference TRBV28 and TRBJ2-5 provide the parts outside the CDR3, is DVKVTQSSRYLVKRTGEKVFLECVQDMDHENMFWYRQDPGLGLRLIYFSYDVKMKEKGDIPEGYSVSREKKERFSLILESASTNQTSMYLCASSLRPSIKTQYFGPGTRLLVL.